A single sample is the source of the 29 T cell receptor beta chains below, sequenced in a study of blood T cell repertoires in COVID-19. The data were produced by immunoSEQ multiplex PCR, yet TCRdb's version contains in-frame clones alone and is incomplete. The sample shows around 92,000 clones, 86% of them seen only once. The source material was peripheral blood. Receptors were obtained from a human donor in a cohort sampled during active COVID-19.

The CDR3 DNA is TGTGCCAGCAGCCAAACGACCGACTCCTATTCACCCCTCCACTTT. Translated, it gives CASSQTTDSYSPLHF. The chain combines TRBV3-1 (or the pseudogene TRBV3-2) with TRBJ1-6; no clear D gene. Germline CDR1 and CDR2: LGHDT and YNNKEL (reference sequence). This CDR3 region has 15 residues. The V gene lost 2 bases and the J gene lost 8 bases, with 13 bases spanning the gap.

The rearrangement links TRBV7-2 to TRBJ2-7; 7 bases map to TRBD1. J was trimmed by 3 bases and V by 4 bases; bases with no gene match: 3. The germline V gene encodes CDR1 SGHTA and CDR2 FQGNSA. This CDR3 spans 13 amino acids. CDR3 loop: CASSSGQNYEQYF. In nucleotides, the CDR3 is TGTGCCAGCAGCTCGGGACAGAACTACGAGCAGTACTTC.

The chain employs TRBV7-2 and TRBJ2-1; D possibly corresponds to TRBD2 (5 bases). Germline CDR1 and CDR2: SGHTA and FQGNSA. The ends were cut back, 3 bases at V and 3 bases at J, with 12 bases in the middle. There are 15 residues in the CDR3. In DNA, the CDR3 is TGTGCCAGCAGCTTGATTATCCGGGACTACAATGAGCAGTTCTTC. This gives the protein CASSLIIRDYNEQFF.

The rearrangement links TRBV10-3 to TRBJ2-1; 8 bases match TRBD1. CDR1 and CDR2 from the germline V gene are ENHRY and SYGVKD. The CDR3 sequence is 18 residues long. Losses at the gene ends were 4 bases for V and 3 bases for J; bases not matched to a gene: 14. CDR3 DNA sequence: TGTGCCATCAGTGGAGGACAGGGAGGAGAATGGGTCTACAATGAGCAGTTCTTC. This codes for CAISGGQGGEWVYNEQFF.

This clone was detected only once. This chain uses TRBV7-3 with TRBJ2-1; TRBD2 matches 10 bases. CDR3 length: 16 residues. Germline V lookup: CDR1 SGHTA, CDR2 FQGTGA. V shed 5 bases, J shed 2 bases, and the junction held 6 bases outside the gene matches. The CDR3: CASSLSGTSAYNEQFF. CDR3 DNA: TGTGCCAGCAGCCTATCCGGGACTAGCGCCTACAATGAGCAGTTCTTC. Full variable domain (outside the CDR3, taken from reference TRBV7-3 and TRBJ2-1): GAGVSQTPSNKVTEKGKYVELRCDPISGHTALYWYRQSLGQGPEFLIYFQGTGAADDSGLPNDRFFAVRPEGSVSTLKIQRTERGDSAVYLCASSLSGTSAYNEQFFGPGTRLTVL.

This clone was seen only once. This sequence joins TRBV25-1 and TRBJ1-4; 8 nucleotides align to TRBD1. From germline, CDR1 is MGHDK and CDR2 SYGVNS. The V segment lost 6 bases and the J segment 7 bases; nucleotides outside the gene matches: 10. The CDR3 has 15 residues. CDR3 amino acids: CASSPGQGGLEKLFF. CDR3 nucleotide sequence: TGTGCCAGCAGCCCCGGACAGGGCGGGCTTGAAAAACTGTTTTTT.

The chain is built from TRBV9 and TRBJ1-3, with D unresolved. The CDR3 extends over 18 amino acids. CDR1 and CDR2 (germline): SGDLS, YYNGEE. The germline V and J ends were trimmed by 3 bases and 0 bases, with 19 bases remaining between them. The CDR3 loop reads CASSAGVGSWNSGNTIYF. CDR3 in DNA: TGTGCCAGCAGCGCCGGGGTCGGCAGTTGGAACTCTGGAAACACCATATATTTT.

This clone was counted a few times. V is TRBV19 and J is TRBJ1-1, with a possible D match to TRBD1 (6 bases). Deletions cut 6 bases from V and 5 bases from J, with 13 bases between. Germline V gene lookup returns CDR1 LNHDA and CDR2 SQIVND (reference sequence). There are 13 residues in the CDR3. Written as DNA, the CDR3 is TGTGCCAGTAGGAACAAGGGGGGGACTGAAGCTTTCTTT. Amino acids: CASRNKGGTEAFF.

A single count supports this clone. This chain links TRBV12-3 or TRBV12-4 with TRBJ1-4, with D possibly being TRBD1 (5 bases). The CDR3 contains 13 residues. Trimming pared 5 bases from V and 8 bases from J, leaving 12 bases between. CDR3 loop: CASSPGWTEKLFF. Here the CDR3 DNA reads TGTGCCAGCAGTCCAGGGTGGACAGAAAAACTGTTTTTT.

The chain recombines TRBV7-9 with TRBJ2-5; 7 bases are shared with TRBD1. CDR3 length equals 14 residues. V lost 1 base to trimming and J lost 5 bases; unmatched junction nucleotides: 4. Germline V gene sequence: CDR1 SEHNR, CDR2 FQNEAQ (reference sequence). The CDR3: CASSLGQGQETQYF. The CDR3, as DNA: TGTGCCAGCAGCTTAGGACAGGGCCAGGAGACCCAGTACTTC.

The chain is built from TRBV19 and TRBJ2-1; 7 positions match TRBD1. V was pared by 5 bases and J by 7 bases, with 14 bases of the junction left unmatched. The CDR3 is 16 amino acids. Germline-derived CDR1 and CDR2 are LNHDA and SQIVND (reference sequence). The CDR3: CASSLPPSTGWNEQFF. CDR3 DNA sequence: TGTGCCAGTAGTCTACCTCCATCGACAGGGTGGAATGAGCAGTTCTTC. The full variable domain, rest sourced from reference TRBV19 and TRBJ2-1, is DGGITQSPKYLFRKEGQNVTLSCEQNLNHDAMYWYRQDPGQGLRLIYYSQIVNDFQKGDIAEGYSVSREKKESFPLTVTSAQKNPTAFYLCASSLPPSTGWNEQFFGPGTRLTVL.

This rearrangement joins TRBV24-1 to TRBJ2-3; 11 bases are a match to TRBD2. Germline CDR1 reads KGHDR; CDR2 reads SFDVKD. The CDR3 length is 15 residues. V shed 5 bases and J 3 bases; nucleotides not matched to a gene: 3. The CDR3: CATSVRTSGTDTQYF. The CDR3 bases are TGTGCCACCAGTGTGAGGACTAGCGGGACAGATACGCAGTATTTT.

This sequence joins TRBV10-2 and TRBJ1-1; possible D gene TRBD1, 5 bases. Trimming removed 3 bases from V and 0 bases from J, with 8 bases in between. This CDR3 is 14 amino acids long. Germline lookup yields CDR1 WSHSY and CDR2 SAAADI. CDR3 protein: CASSDAGLNTEAFF. The CDR3 DNA follows: TGCGCCAGCAGTGATGCAGGGCTGAACACTGAAGCTTTCTTT.

This clone was detected once. The rearrangement joins TRBV18 to TRBJ2-3; unclear D gene. The CDR3 is 13 amino acids. V lost 3 bases and J lost 2, with 6 bases in between. Germline CDR1 is KGHSH and CDR2 is LQKENI. The CDR3 region has the DNA TGTGCCAGCTCACCCCTTATCACAGATACGCAGTATTTT. Amino acid sequence: CASSPLITDTQYF.

The chain has TRBV7-7 and TRBJ1-1; D is uncertain. Germline V gene data show CDR1 as SSHAT and CDR2 as FNYEAQ (reference sequence). The CDR3 spans 14 residues. With 2 bases removed from V and 7 bases from J, the gap between germline ends came to 14 bases. The CDR3 spells CASSLNAGSNEAFF. In DNA form, the CDR3 reads TGTGCCAGCAGCTTAAACGCAGGTTCTAATGAAGCTTTCTTT.

CDR3 amino acids: CASREGFHQPQHF. The CDR3 nucleotides read TGTGCCAGCAGGGAGGGTTTTCATCAGCCCCAGCATTTT. This chain joins TRBV6-5 and TRBJ1-5; D uncertain. The V and J ends lost 6 bases and 5 bases respectively, with 11 bases between them. The length of the CDR3 is 13 residues. CDR1 and CDR2 from the germline V gene are MNHEY and SVGAGI.

The rearrangement links TRBV4-3 to TRBJ2-7, with no clear D. V gave up 0 bases and J gave up 7 bases, with 13 bases separating them. Germline CDR1 and CDR2: LGHNA and YSLEER. The CDR3 has 14 residues. The CDR3 DNA reads TGCGCCAGCAGCCAAGATGTAACTGGTCTGGAGCAGTACTTC. Its protein is CASSQDVTGLEQYF.

The rearrangement uses TRBV9 and TRBJ2-2, with D possibly matching TRBD2 (5 bases). V was pared by 7 bases and J by 5 bases, with 9 bases between. CDR1 and CDR2 from the germline V gene are SGDLS and YYNGEE. The CDR3 covers 12 residues. Here the CDR3 reads CASRGETGELFF. Here the CDR3 DNA reads TGTGCCAGCCGGGGAGAAACCGGGGAGCTGTTTTTT.

The chain combines TRBV3-1 (or the pseudogene TRBV3-2) with TRBJ2-7; a possible D gene is TRBD1 (6 bases). The CDR3 sequence is 12 residues long. The V end lost 4 bases, the J end lost 5 bases, and 9 bases lay between the germline ends. Germline V gives CDR1 LGHDT, CDR2 YNNKEL (reference sequence). The CDR3 loop is CASSPEGDEQYF. CDR3 in DNA: TGTGCCAGCAGCCCCGAGGGGGACGAGCAGTACTTC.

The chain employs TRBV4-1 and TRBJ1-5; 8 bases match TRBD1. V shed 4 bases, J shed 6 bases, and the junction held 5 bases outside the gene matches. The CDR3 runs 14 residues. Germline V gene lookup returns CDR1 MGHRA and CDR2 YSYEKL. DNA of the CDR3: TGCGCCAGCAGCCGCGACAGGGGAGGTCAGCCCCAGCATTTT. Protein sequence: CASSRDRGGQPQHF.

J is TRBJ1-2 and V is TRBV15; D perhaps matches TRBD1 (5 bases). The CDR3 is made up of 13 amino acids. Germline V gives CDR1 LNHNV, CDR2 YYDKDF (reference sequence). V dropped 4 bases and J dropped 0 bases, with 6 bases sitting between them. As DNA, the CDR3 is TGTGCCACCAGCACCAGGGCTAACTATGGCTACACCTTC. Translating gives CATSTRANYGYTF. The variable domain in full, with the rest retrieved from reference TRBV15 and TRBJ1-2, is DAMVIQNPRYQVTQFGKPVTLSCSQTLNHNVMYWYQQKSSQAPKLLFHYYDKDFNNEADTPDNFQSRRPNTSFCFLDIRSPGLGDTAMYLCATSTRANYGYTFGSGTRLTVV.

The chain links TRBV5-6 to TRBJ1-5, with unresolved D. CDR3 length: 13 amino acids. The germline gives CDR1 SGHDT, CDR2 YYEEEE. V dropped 4 bases and J dropped 4 bases, with 9 bases sitting between them. Here the CDR3 reads CASSRQKNQPQHF. In nucleotides, the CDR3 is TGTGCCAGCAGCCGTCAGAAGAATCAGCCCCAGCATTTT.

The V call is TRBV25-1, the J call TRBJ2-5, with 9 bases lining up with TRBD1. CDR3 length: 14 residues. V shed 8 bases and J 5 bases; nucleotides not matched to a gene: 9. In germline, CDR1 is MGHDK, CDR2 SYGVNS. The CDR3 loop reads CASENTGGEETQYF. CDR3 DNA sequence: TGTGCCAGCGAGAATACAGGGGGCGAGGAGACCCAGTACTTC.

The chain couples TRBV9 to TRBJ2-1, with D uncertain. The ends were cut back, 3 bases at V and 4 bases at J, with 8 bases in the middle. The CDR3 length is 13 residues. Germline CDR1 SGDLS, CDR2 YYNGEE. CDR3 loop: CASSGKTYNEQFF. DNA for the CDR3: TGTGCCAGCAGCGGCAAGACATACAATGAGCAGTTCTTC.

This clone has only one observation. This rearrangement joins TRBV18 to TRBJ1-2; 10 bases align to TRBD1. V lost 3 bases, J lost 5 bases, and 15 bases stayed unmatched. The CDR3 runs to 18 residues. Germline V gene lookup returns CDR1 KGHSH and CDR2 LQKENI. Here the CDR3 reads CASSPRDRGARDKYGYTF. The CDR3 region has the DNA TGTGCCAGCTCACCTAGGGACAGGGGCGCCCGCGACAAATATGGCTACACCTTC.

The chain joins TRBV7-2 to TRBJ2-1; no clear D gene. Germline CDR1 is SGHTA and CDR2 is FQGNSA. The V end lost 6 bases, the J end lost 8 bases, and 11 bases lay between the germline ends. CDR3 length equals 12 residues. The CDR3, as DNA: TGTGCCAGCAGGGCTAGTGGCGATGAGCAGTTCTTC. This encodes CASRASGDEQFF. Variable domain in full (rest from reference TRBV7-2 and TRBJ2-1): GAGVSQSPSNKVTEKGKDVELRCDPISGHTALYWYRQSLGQGLEFLIYFQGNSAPDKSGLPSDRFSAERTGGSVSTLTIQRTQQEDSAVYLCASRASGDEQFFGPGTRLTVL.

This chain connects TRBV9 to TRBJ2-2; D might be TRBD2 (6 bases). Germline V gene data show CDR1 as SGDLS and CDR2 as YYNGEE. The CDR3 is made up of 18 amino acids. V was clipped by 4 bases and J by 1 base, with 20 bases between them. The CDR3 loop is CASSYSLPGTVNTGELFF. The CDR3 DNA follows: TGTGCCAGCAGCTATTCTCTACCCGGGACTGTGAACACCGGGGAGCTGTTTTTT.

The chain uses TRBV2 and TRBJ2-1; possible D gene TRBD1, 6 bases. Germline-derived CDR1 and CDR2 are SNHLY and FYNNEI. There are 12 residues in the CDR3. V lost 6 bases and J lost 11, with 14 bases in between. CDR3 DNA sequence: TGTGCCAGCAGCACGATACAGGGCAAGCAGTTCTTC. Its protein is CASSTIQGKQFF.

The V gene is TRBV28, the J gene TRBJ2-3, with TRBD1 as a possible D gene (6 bases). In germline, CDR1 is MDHEN, CDR2 SYDVKM. V was cut by 3 bases and J by 2 bases, with 12 bases left in between. The CDR3 spans 15 residues. CDR3 DNA sequence: TGTGCCAGCAGTTTCGCAGGGGTGGTCACAGATACGCAGTATTTT. Translating it yields CASSFAGVVTDTQYF.